These 25 T cell receptor beta chains were all obtained from the same sample, sequenced in a study of T cell repertoires in cytomegalovirus infection. TCRdb analysed the reads with MiXCR anew, one entry per CDR3 protein. The repertoire holds a few hundred thousand distinct CDR3 sequences, with more than 8% as singletons. The sample consisted of PBMCs. These receptor sequences come from a human donor in good health (CMV status not recorded). Some clones in this sample may be carry-over from other donors' samples.

This chain connects TRBV4-1 to TRBJ2-1; 9 bases are a match to TRBD1. Unmatched junction bases numbered 7, after V lost 10 bases and J lost 3 bases. Germline V gene sequence: CDR1 MGHRA, CDR2 YSYEKL. The CDR3 length is 14 residues. CDR3 in DNA: TGCGCCACCTCCCCGGGACAGGGCTACAATGAGCAGTTCTTC. Amino acids: CATSPGQGYNEQFF.

Only a few counts were recorded for this clonotype. This CDR3 reads CASRPGQRNYGYTF. CDR3 in DNA: TGTGCCAGCAGACCTGGACAGAGAAACTATGGCTACACCTTC. The chain is built from TRBV27 and TRBJ1-2; D is possibly TRBD1 (6 bases). Germline V gives CDR1 MNHEY, CDR2 SMNVEV (reference sequence). Trimming took off 6 bases at V and 2 bases at J, with 13 bases between the two ends. The CDR3 has 14 amino acids.

This sequence joins TRBV11-2 and TRBJ2-7; 8 nucleotides line up with TRBD1. V trimming: 5 bases; J trimming: 1 base; junction bases outside the gene matches: 7. CDR1 and CDR2 from the germline V gene are SGHAT and FQNNGV. CDR3 length equals 15 residues. In DNA, the CDR3 is TGTGCCAGCAGCCGATCGGACAGGGAGTCCTACGAGCAGTACTTC. Translated, it gives CASSRSDRESYEQYF.

Only a few counts were recorded for this clonotype. The chain recombines TRBV28 with TRBJ2-2, with D possibly TRBD1 on 6 matching bases. V was trimmed by 7 bases and J by 2 bases, leaving 11 bases between them. Per the germline V gene, CDR1 is MDHEN and CDR2 is SYDVKM. The CDR3 runs to 14 residues. The CDR3 nucleotides read TGTGCCAGCAACCGAGGGGGAAACACCGGGGAGCTGTTTTTT. Translating gives CASNRGGNTGELFF. The full variable domain, its missing parts supplied by reference TRBV28 and TRBJ2-2, is DVKVTQSSRYLVKRTGEKVFLECVQDMDHENMFWYRQDPGLGLRLIYFSYDVKMKEKGDIPEGYSVSREKKERFSLILESASTNQTSMYLCASNRGGNTGELFFGEGSRLTVL.

There are a few counts of this clonotype. The chain recombines TRBV24-1 with TRBJ2-4, with a tentative D call TRBD1 (6 bases). This CDR3 has 13 residues. CDR1 and CDR2 from the germline V gene are KGHDR and SFDVKD. With 7 bases removed from V and 0 bases from J, the gap between germline ends came to 6 bases. This chain's CDR3 is CATRGQAKNIQYF. The CDR3 DNA reads as TGTGCCACCAGGGGACAAGCCAAAAACATTCAGTACTTC.

This clonotype came up a few times. V gene TRBV27 combines with J gene TRBJ2-1, with D possibly being TRBD1 (7 bases). Between the trimmed V and J ends, which lost 5 bases and 8 bases, there was a span of 16 bases. CDR1 is MNHEY, CDR2 SMNVEV, per germline (reference sequence). The CDR3 runs 14 residues. CDR3 residues: CASSPRRGEYEQFF. The DNA for the CDR3 is TGTGCCAGCAGTCCCCGCAGGGGGGAGTATGAGCAGTTCTTC.

This clonotype was counted a few times. The chain recombines TRBV25-1 with TRBJ2-1; 13 nucleotides match TRBD2. The CDR3 has 19 amino acids. J was trimmed by 7 bases and V by 2 bases; bases with no gene match: 14. Germline lookup yields CDR1 MGHDK and CDR2 SYGVNS. CDR3 in amino acids: CASSEPGLAGQPLANEQFF. CDR3 in DNA: TGTGCCAGCAGTGAACCGGGACTAGCGGGACAGCCATTAGCGAATGAGCAGTTCTTC.

The table lists this clonotype with a few counts. The rearrangement links TRBV20-1 to TRBJ2-5; TRBD1 agrees at 9 bases. Germline trimming cut 1 base from V and 0 bases from J; bases unmatched to any gene: 6. This CDR3 is 16 amino acids long. Germline CDR1 reads DFQATT; CDR2 reads SNEGSKA (reference sequence). CDR3 DNA sequence: TGCAGTGCTAGAGTAAACAGGGGGCTTTACCAAGAGACCCAGTACTTC. Amino acids: CSARVNRGLYQETQYF.

This chain connects TRBV5-5 to TRBJ1-4; weak D call: TRBD1 (6 bases). Trimming cost V 1 base and J 5 bases, with 9 bases left between them. Germline CDR1 and CDR2: SGHKS and YYEKEE (reference sequence). This CDR3 has 14 residues. Written as DNA, the CDR3 is TGTGCCAGCAGCTTGTGGGACACAAATGAAAAACTGTTTTTT. Amino acids: CASSLWDTNEKLFF. Variable domain in full (rest from reference TRBV5-5 and TRBJ1-4): DAGVTQSPTHLIKTRGQQVTLRCSPISGHKSVSWYQQVLGQGPQFIFQYYEKEERGRGNFPDRFSARQFPNYSSELNVNALLLGDSALYLCASSLWDTNEKLFFGSGTQLSVL.

The chain uses TRBV28 and TRBJ2-7; TRBD1 might be the D (7 bases). The V gene's germline CDR1 is MDHEN and CDR2 SYDVKM. CDR3 size: 14 residues. The V end was cut by 5 bases, the J end by 1 base, with 12 bases between. CDR3 DNA sequence: TGTGCCAGCAGTACCCCAGGGGGGTCCTACGAGCAGTACTTC. Protein: CASSTPGGSYEQYF. The whole variable domain, filled in from reference TRBV28 and TRBJ2-7, reads DVKVTQSSRYLVKRTGEKVFLECVQDMDHENMFWYRQDPGLGLRLIYFSYDVKMKEKGDIPEGYSVSREKKERFSLILESASTNQTSMYLCASSTPGGSYEQYFGPGTRLTVT.

The chain carries TRBV11-3 and TRBJ2-2; no clear D gene. CDR1 and CDR2 from the germline V gene are SGHNT and YENEEA. CDR3 size: 14 residues. Trimming removed 3 bases at V and 3 bases at J, with 8 bases between. CDR3: CASSFGQYTGELFF. CDR3 coding DNA: TGTGCCAGCAGCTTTGGGCAGTACACCGGGGAGCTGTTTTTT. Complete variable domain (other parts from reference TRBV11-3 and TRBJ2-2): EAGVVQSPRYKIIEKKQPVAFWCNPISGHNTLYWYLQNLGQGPELLIRYENEEAVDDSQLPKDRFSAERLKGVDSTLKIQPAELGDSAVYLCASSFGQYTGELFFGEGSRLTVL.

At least ten counts were recorded for this clonotype. The chain recombines TRBV30 with TRBJ1-2; TRBD1 might be the D (5 bases). CDR3 size: 15 residues. V was shortened by 0 bases and J by 4 bases, with 15 bases between the two germline ends. Germline CDR1 reads GTSNPN; CDR2 reads SVGIG (reference sequence). The CDR3 loop reads CAWSVQSTASYGYTF. Written as DNA, the CDR3 is TGTGCCTGGAGTGTACAATCGACAGCGAGCTATGGCTACACCTTC.

The table lists this clonotype with many counts. The chain couples TRBV28 to TRBJ2-3; TRBD2 matches at 9 bases. Germline V lookup: CDR1 MDHEN, CDR2 SYDVKM. J gave up 8 bases and V 3 bases, and 9 bases lay outside the gene matches. The CDR3 sequence is 15 residues long. This CDR3 is CASSLAGGPIGTQYF. The CDR3 DNA sequence: TGTGCCAGCAGTTTGGCGGGAGGGCCCATCGGTACGCAGTATTTT.

In its sample, this clonotype was seen many times. The rearrangement uses TRBV7-2 and TRBJ2-7; D may be TRBD2 (6 bases). V was clipped by 5 bases and J by 4 bases, with 15 bases between them. This CDR3 region has 14 residues. Germline CDR1 is SGHTA and CDR2 is FQGNSA. The CDR3: CASSHGGNRYEQYF. The CDR3 coding sequence is TGTGCCAGCAGCCACGGGGGAAATCGGTACGAGCAGTACTTC.

The chain combines TRBV10-3 with TRBJ2-3, with D possibly being TRBD1 or TRBD2 (5 bases each). CDR3 length: 15 residues. Trimming removed 2 bases at V and 3 bases at J, with 12 bases between. The germline V gene has CDR1 ENHRY and CDR2 SYGVKD. CDR3 protein: CAISERDGVTDTQYF. The CDR3 DNA reads as TGTGCCATCAGTGAGCGGGACGGGGTTACAGATACGCAGTATTTT.

Many counts were recorded for this clonotype. J is TRBJ2-1 and V is TRBV7-8, with 9 bases fitting TRBD2. Trimming cost V 5 bases and J 0 bases; bases outside gene matches: 8. Per germline, CDR1 SGHVS and CDR2 FQNEAQ. The CDR3 runs to 17 residues. The CDR3 bases are TGTGCCAGCAGCGAAACCCTAGCGGGAAGCTCCTACAATGAGCAGTTCTTC. Amino acid sequence: CASSETLAGSSYNEQFF.

The chain couples TRBV20-1 to TRBJ1-5; no definite D call. V lost 5 bases, J lost 0 bases, and 14 bases lay in between. Per germline, CDR1 DFQATT and CDR2 SNEGSKA (reference sequence). The CDR3 consists of 15 residues. The CDR3 is CSAAWKGNSNQPQHF. CDR3 nucleotide sequence: TGCAGTGCTGCCTGGAAAGGAAATAGCAATCAGCCCCAGCATTTT.

The chain combines TRBV28 with TRBJ2-1; D remains unclear. This CDR3 region has 14 residues. Germline V gene sequence: CDR1 MDHEN, CDR2 SYDVKM. Trimming left V 1 base short and J 4 bases short, with 8 bases between. The CDR3 protein is CASSLFQEYNEQFF. As DNA, the CDR3 is TGTGCCAGCAGTTTATTTCAGGAATACAATGAGCAGTTCTTC.

This clonotype has ten or more counts. This chain joins TRBV7-2 and TRBJ1-1, with D hard to call. V was shortened by 2 bases and J by 6 bases, with 7 bases between the two germline ends. This CDR3 has 12 residues. From germline, CDR1 is SGHTA and CDR2 FQGNSA. CDR3 DNA: TGTGCCAGCAGCTTACCCTTGGCTGAAGCTTTCTTT. It yields the protein CASSLPLAEAFF.

This clonotype was seen repeatedly, ten times or more. The J gene is TRBJ1-1, the V gene TRBV30; TRBD1 might be the D (5 bases). Germline V CDR1 and CDR2: GTSNPN, SVGIG (reference sequence). V was clipped by 5 bases and J by 5 bases, with 18 bases between them. CDR3 length: 14 amino acids. This CDR3 is CAWGAGVYVTEAFF. For the CDR3, the DNA is TGTGCCTGGGGGGCCGGAGTTTATGTAACTGAAGCTTTCTTT.

The sample holds a few counts of this clonotype. J is TRBJ2-3 and V is TRBV10-2; the D is unclear. The CDR3 is 12 residues long. Germline V gene lookup returns CDR1 WSHSY and CDR2 SAAADI. V gave up 3 bases and J gave up 6 bases, with 7 bases separating them. The CDR3, as DNA: TGCGCCAGCAGTGAAAGTTCGGATACGCAGTATTTT. As protein: CASSESSDTQYF.

This clonotype was detected many times. This chain links TRBV6-1 with TRBJ2-4; unclear D gene. This CDR3 contains 17 residues. The germline V and J ends were trimmed by 5 bases and 0 bases, with 17 bases remaining between them. Germline assignment: CDR1 MNHNS and CDR2 SASEGT. In DNA, the CDR3 is TGTGCCAGCAGTATACTGTCTGGCGGTGTAGCCAAAAACATTCAGTACTTC. This sequence encodes CASSILSGGVAKNIQYF.

This clonotype was seen ten or more times. V usage is TRBV7-2 and J usage is TRBJ2-1; D is uncertain. Germline V gene sequence: CDR1 SGHTA, CDR2 FQGNSA. The CDR3 is made up of 18 amino acids. Trimming stripped 2 bases from V and 0 bases from J, with 17 bases between. The CDR3 DNA follows: TGTGCCAGCAGCTTAAATCTGCTCGGGCCGCCCTCCTACAATGAGCAGTTCTTC. Translating gives CASSLNLLGPPSYNEQFF.

This clonotype was recorded a few times. V gene TRBV10-2 combines with J gene TRBJ2-7, with D hard to call. Germline assignment: CDR1 WSHSY and CDR2 SAAADI. This CDR3 contains 11 residues. Trimming pared 2 bases from V and 7 bases from J, leaving 6 bases between. CDR3 in amino acids: CASSEVQEQYF. CDR3 nucleotides: TGCGCCAGCAGTGAGGTTCAGGAGCAGTACTTC.

This clonotype was detected ten times or more. The chain links TRBV7-2 to TRBJ1-5; D not resolved. The CDR3 sequence is 13 residues long. Trimming cost V 2 bases and J 9 bases, with 11 bases left between them. Germline V gives CDR1 SGHTA, CDR2 FQGNSA. The CDR3 is CASSLLVLRPQHF. The CDR3 bases are TGTGCCAGCAGCTTACTGGTTCTTCGGCCCCAGCATTTT.